This T cell receptor (beta chain) was found in a study of T cell responses to AZD1222 COVID-19 vaccine. About this clone: Its matching antigen is unknown.

Assay: immunoSEQ multiplex PCR; the TCRdb copy retains only in-frame clones and omits some. The sample includes around 140,000 clones, 65% to 90% of them seen just once. Notes on the study in general: Nearly half of the spike-specific TCRs reportedly recognize variant regions that carry no mutations.

The CDR3 has 13 amino acids. Germline loops: CDR1 MRHNA, CDR2 SNTAGT. V lost 6 bases and J lost 4, with 12 bases in between. The material sequenced was peripheral blood, taken 28 days after the second dose of the MenACWY control vaccine. The J gene is TRBJ1-2, the V gene TRBV6-4; perhaps TRBD1 as D (5 bases). The TCR originated in an adult who received the MenACWY meningococcal vaccine as a control. The CDR3 DNA is TGTGCCAGCAGGGTCGGGCAGGGCTATGGCTACACCTTC. Protein sequence: CASRVGQGYGYTF.